Each of the 17 T cell receptor beta chains below was sequenced from the same sample in a study of response to subunit inactivated influenza vaccine. TCRdb reprocessed the RT-PCR reads with MiXCR, giving one entry per CDR3 protein. The data contain a few hundred thousand distinct CDR3 sequences, approximately 11% of them singletons. Sequencing used PBMCs from blood, obtained more than 35 days after vaccination. These receptors were obtained from a man between 45 and 60 years old who received an inactivated influenza vaccine.

In this sample, this clonotype turned up a few times. The V gene is TRBV12-3 or TRBV12-4, the J gene TRBJ2-1; D uncertain. Trimming took 3 bases from V and 6 from J, leaving 12 bases between them. CDR3 length: 14 residues. The CDR3: CASSFFPEFNEQFF. CDR3 in DNA: TGTGCCAGCAGTTTCTTCCCGGAATTCAATGAGCAGTTCTTC.

The rearrangement uses TRBV7-2 and TRBJ1-5; 10 bases are shared with TRBD1. Trimming took 2 bases from V and 6 from J; bases not matched to a gene: 10. The CDR3 extends over 17 amino acids. Germline loops: CDR1 SGHTA, CDR2 FQGNSA. The CDR3 region is CASSLLGPGTGAQPQHF. The CDR3 DNA follows: TGTGCCAGCAGCTTATTGGGCCCTGGGACAGGGGCTCAGCCCCAGCATTTT.

The chain has TRBV10-1 and TRBJ2-2; D remains unclear. The CDR3 sequence is 16 residues long. Trimming took 0 bases from V and 1 from J, leaving 9 bases between them. CDR1 and CDR2 from the germline V gene are WNHNN and SYGVQD (reference sequence). The CDR3 spells CASSESWAGNTGELFF. The CDR3 DNA sequence: TGCGCCAGCAGTGAGTCGTGGGCAGGGAACACCGGGGAGCTGTTTTTT.

V and J are TRBV7-6 and TRBJ2-3, with D perhaps matching TRBD1 (6 bases). Germline V CDR1 and CDR2: SGHVS, FNYEAQ. V lost 0 bases, J lost 0 bases, and 10 bases lay in between. The CDR3 is 16 residues long. CDR3 residues: CASSLAGAPSTDTQYF. The CDR3 coding sequence is TGTGCCAGCAGCTTAGCGGGGGCACCTAGCACAGATACGCAGTATTTT.

This clonotype has a count of ten or more. The V call is TRBV6-4, the J call TRBJ2-1; D is uncertain. The germline CDR1 and CDR2 sequences are MRHNA and SNTAGT. V was pared by 3 bases and J by 0 bases, with 9 bases between. The CDR3 consists of 15 residues. In DNA, the CDR3 is TGTGCCAGCAGTGAGGGCGGTAGCTCCTACAATGAGCAGTTCTTC. This codes for CASSEGGSSYNEQFF.

This clonotype has at least ten counts. The rearrangement joins TRBV12-3 or TRBV12-4 to TRBJ2-1, with no clear D. This CDR3 is 16 amino acids long. Trimming left V 1 base short and J 0 bases short, with 10 bases between. CDR3 nucleotides: TGTGCCAGCAGTTTAGAAGTAGGACGCTCCTACAATGAGCAGTTCTTC. This sequence encodes CASSLEVGRSYNEQFF.

The CDR3 loop is CASSYPPSGGELAKNIQYF. The CDR3 DNA is TGTGCCAGCAGTTACCCTCCTAGCGGGGGGGAGCTAGCCAAAAACATTCAGTACTTC. The V call is TRBV6-2 or TRBV6-3, the J call TRBJ2-4; 12 nucleotides match TRBD2. This CDR3 spans 19 amino acids. CDR1 and CDR2 from the germline V gene are MNHEY and SVGEGT. The junction had 8 bases not matched to a gene; V was cut back by 2 bases and J by 0 bases.

This chain links TRBV7-2 with TRBJ1-4; D possibly corresponds to TRBD1 (6 bases). Trimming pared 1 base from V and 5 bases from J, leaving 8 bases between. The CDR3 is 14 amino acids. The germline V gene has CDR1 SGHTA and CDR2 FQGNSA. CDR3 residues: CASSLGGRNEKLFF. The CDR3, as DNA: TGTGCCAGCAGCTTAGGGGGGCGGAATGAAAAACTGTTTTTT.

A few counts support this clonotype. The rearrangement links TRBV7-9 to TRBJ2-7; possibly TRBD1 for D (6 bases). The V and J ends lost 1 base and 5 bases respectively, with 15 bases between them. The germline CDR1 and CDR2 sequences are SEHNR and FQNEAQ (reference sequence). The CDR3 runs 15 residues. CDR3 in amino acids: CASSLVGRGSDEQYF. As DNA, the CDR3 is TGTGCCAGCAGCTTAGTTGGCAGGGGTTCGGACGAGCAGTACTTC.

This clonotype turned up a few times. The chain uses TRBV11-3 and TRBJ2-5, with 8 bases fitting TRBD1. The germline gives CDR1 SGHNT, CDR2 YENEEA. This CDR3 contains 17 residues. Trimming removed 1 base from V and 2 bases from J; junction bases left unmatched: 9. CDR3 nucleotide sequence: TGTGCCAGCAGCTTAGGCCTGCTCGGGACAGGTCAAGAGACCCAGTACTTC. It yields the protein CASSLGLLGTGQETQYF.

Ten or more counts support this clonotype. The rearrangement joins TRBV29-1 to TRBJ2-1; no clear D. The germline gives CDR1 SQVTM, CDR2 ANQGSEA. CDR3 size: 14 residues. Deletions cut 6 bases from V and 8 bases from J, with 20 bases between. In DNA, the CDR3 is TGCAGCGTCCCCCTCGGGCCCGGAAGTTATGAGCAGTTCTTC. Protein: CSVPLGPGSYEQFF.

CDR3 protein: CASSATRDFFTDTQYF. The CDR3 bases are TGTGCCAGCAGCGCAACAAGGGACTTTTTCACAGATACGCAGTATTTT. The V and J genes are TRBV7-9 and TRBJ2-3, with D perhaps matching TRBD2 (6 bases). The germline CDR1 and CDR2 sequences are SEHNR and FQNEAQ (reference sequence). Trimming removed 5 bases from V and 2 bases from J, with 17 bases in between. This CDR3 is built from 16 residues.

The sample holds a few counts of this clonotype. The chain combines TRBV27 with TRBJ2-1; 10 bases line up with TRBD2. The V gene end was trimmed by 4 bases and the J gene end by 8 bases; junction bases not matched to a gene: 5. The germline V gene has CDR1 MNHEY and CDR2 SMNVEV (reference sequence). The CDR3 is 14 residues long. CDR3 in amino acids: CASSWRTSGHEQFF. In DNA, the CDR3 is TGTGCCAGCAGTTGGAGGACTAGCGGTCATGAGCAGTTCTTC.

The DNA of the CDR3 is TGCAGTGCCGGGGGGCCCCAGCATTTT. Protein sequence: CSAGGPQHF. This chain uses TRBV20-1 with TRBJ1-5; tentative D call: TRBD1 (5 bases). Germline CDR1 DFQATT, CDR2 SNEGSKA (reference sequence). The CDR3 has 9 amino acids. The V end lost 6 bases, the J end lost 9 bases, and 6 bases lay between the germline ends.

The rearrangement joins TRBV2 to TRBJ2-7; D not resolved. V lost 3 bases and J 2 bases, leaving 11 bases between the germline ends. From germline, CDR1 is SNHLY and CDR2 FYNNEI. The CDR3 is 14 residues long. CDR3 sequence reads: CASSEGIIPYEQYF. CDR3 DNA sequence: TGTGCCAGCAGTGAGGGGATAATTCCCTACGAGCAGTACTTC.

The sample holds a few counts of this clonotype. The chain carries TRBV12-3 or TRBV12-4 and TRBJ1-6; TRBD1 matches 7 bases. CDR3 length: 14 residues. The ends lost 6 bases at V and 7 bases at J; junction bases unmatched: 6. In DNA form, the CDR3 reads TGTGCCAGCAGCAAAAGACAGGGAAATTCACCCCTCCACTTT. Protein: CASSKRQGNSPLHF.

CDR3 region: CASSEALLGDDEQFF. CDR3 DNA: TGTGCCAGCAGTGAAGCGCTTCTTGGCGACGATGAGCAGTTCTTC. The V call is TRBV2, the J call TRBJ2-1; no clear D. The germline V and J ends were trimmed by 0 bases and 8 bases, with 14 bases remaining between them. The germline V gene has CDR1 SNHLY and CDR2 FYNNEI. The CDR3 totals 15 residues. Supplemented by reference TRBV2 and TRBJ2-1, the full variable domain reads EPEVTQTPSHQVTQMGQEVILRCVPISNHLYFYWYRQILGQKVEFLVSFYNNEISEKSEIFDDQFSVERPDGSNFTLKIRSTKLEDSAMYFCASSEALLGDDEQFFGPGTRLTVL.